The source of this TCR beta chain is a study of T cells in Graves' hyperthyroidism and ophthalmopathy. Amplification of TCR beta CDR3 regions used RNA as the template. HTBI primers drove first-round RT-PCR of the TCR CDR3. TCRdb passed the multiplex PCR reads through MiXCR, listing each CDR3 protein once. Of approximately 400,000 distinct CDR3 sequences detected, about 15% appear once; the ten largest clones hold about 20%. The CDR3 extends over 15 amino acids. Trimming removed 2 bases at V and 0 bases at J, with 5 bases between. Germline V CDR1 and CDR2: KGHSH, LQKENI. Duration under 3 months, a NOSPECS grade of at least 4, and a Clinical Activity Score of at least 3 characterized the ophthalmopathy patients. More than 8 ml fresh peripheral blood yielded the PBMCs. Points from the study as a whole: Onset of ophthalmopathy came a median approximately 6.9 months after the model predicted it. In simple terms, a model built on 13 V-J features told ophthalmopathy apart from stable hyperthyroidism.

The sample holds many counts of this clonotype. Antigen: not known. The sequenced material came from blood. The gene calls are TRBV18 and TRBJ1-6; D gene ambiguous. This TCR was sampled from a woman in her 30s with Graves' ophthalmopathy. The CDR3 sequence: CASSPTNSYNSPLHF. In DNA form, the CDR3 reads TGTGCCAGCTCACCAACCAACTCCTATAATTCACCCCTCCACTTT.